The clone carrying this T cell receptor (beta chain) was seen only a few times. Original handling: From reference gene primer amplification, estimates of nucleated cell counts were derived. Assay: immunoSEQ multiplex PCR; the TCRdb copy retains only in-frame clones and omits some. The V and J calls and clone size come from that table; D and trimming were worked out from the DNA. The data show some 50,000 clones, with roughly nine tenths seen just once and just under 6.5% held by the top ten. The sample belongs to a study of blood T cell repertoires in COVID-19. Study-wide context: COVID-19 samples collected from the United States, Italy and Spain covered acute and convalescent phases. In each case, the material was cDNA or gDNA derived from T cells, B-cell-depleted T cells, or PBMCs.

CDR1 and CDR2 (germline): SGHDT, YYEEEE. V gave up 4 bases and J gave up 3 bases; unmatched junction bases: 2. The CDR3 covers 14 residues. Sequencing was carried out using peripheral blood. The TCR was taken from a man between 65 and 79 years old with active COVID-19. V gene TRBV5-6 combines with J gene TRBJ2-7; 12 nucleotides match TRBD2. CDR3 loop: CASSGGLAGYEQYF. The CDR3 DNA reads as TGTGCCAGCAGCGGGGGACTAGCGGGCTACGAGCAGTACTTC.